This T cell receptor beta chain was sequenced for a study of T cell repertoires and Cas9 in healthy adults. Turning to the study itself: Characterization of SpCas9-reactive CD4 and CD8 T cells covered multi-effector potency, cytotoxicity and lineage.

Notes on the study in general: SpCas9-reactive effector T cells were reportedly restrained in vitro by SpCas9-reactive regulatory T cells.

The table came from immunoSEQ multiplex PCR; TCRdb's copy has only in-frame clones and leaves some out. The sample gives about 22,000 clones, about 90% of which show up once; roughly 1.6% is in the top ten. Per germline, CDR1 SQVTM and CDR2 ANQGSEA. The CDR3 runs to 16 residues. V was cut by 5 bases and J by 4 bases, with 23 bases left in between. On this clone itself: What it binds is unknown.

Specimen: CD4+ effector T cells (CD127+, CD25-, CD137-, CD154-) from PBMCs; culture status not recorded. The J gene is TRBJ1-1, the V gene TRBV29-1; maybe TRBD1 (5 bases). The source of this sequence is a human donor in good health. The CDR3 reads CSVLPSRGAGGTEAFF. In DNA form, the CDR3 reads TGCAGCGTTCTTCCCTCCCGAGGGGCCGGGGGCACTGAAGCTTTCTTT. Full variable domain (outside the CDR3, taken from reference TRBV29-1 and TRBJ1-1): SAVISQKPSRDICQRGTSLTIQCQVDSQVTMMFWYRQQPGQSLTLIATANQGSEATYESGFVIDKFPISRPNLTFSTLTVSNMSPEDSSIYLCSVLPSRGAGGTEAFFGQGTRLTVV.